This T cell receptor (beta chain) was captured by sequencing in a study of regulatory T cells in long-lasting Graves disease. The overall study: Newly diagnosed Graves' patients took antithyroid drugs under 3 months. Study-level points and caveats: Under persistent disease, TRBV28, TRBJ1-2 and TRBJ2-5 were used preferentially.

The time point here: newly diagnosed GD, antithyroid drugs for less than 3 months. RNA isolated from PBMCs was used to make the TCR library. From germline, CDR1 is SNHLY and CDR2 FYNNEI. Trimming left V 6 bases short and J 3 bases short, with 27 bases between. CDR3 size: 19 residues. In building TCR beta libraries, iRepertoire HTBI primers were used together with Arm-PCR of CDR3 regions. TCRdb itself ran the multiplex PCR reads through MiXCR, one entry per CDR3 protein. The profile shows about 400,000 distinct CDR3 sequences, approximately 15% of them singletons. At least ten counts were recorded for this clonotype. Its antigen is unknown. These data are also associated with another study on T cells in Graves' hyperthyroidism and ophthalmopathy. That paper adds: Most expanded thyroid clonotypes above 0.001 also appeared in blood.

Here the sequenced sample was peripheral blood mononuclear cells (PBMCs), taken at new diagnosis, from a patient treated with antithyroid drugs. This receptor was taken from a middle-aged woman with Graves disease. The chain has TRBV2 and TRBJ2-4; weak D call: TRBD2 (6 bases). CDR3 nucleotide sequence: TGTGCCAGCAGCGTCCATTCCCTCAGGTGGAGGGACGGCAAAAACATTCAGTACTTC. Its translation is CASSVHSLRWRDGKNIQYF.